Listed here are 7 T cell receptor beta chains from one sample, sequenced in a study of T cell responses to AZD1222 COVID-19 vaccine listed by TCRdb under 2021. In the paper's terms, the time point label means: baseline before first vaccination. Library creation used the immunoSEQ multiplex PCR assay. The table was pulled from immuneACCESS by TCRdb, which kept in-frame rearrangements only. Such tables lose some clones; where checked, under half of the loss comes from unresolved V genes, and the rest has no known cause. Present in this sample are fewer than 180,000 clones, around 94% of which were seen just once. About 1.3% of the sample is held by the ten biggest clonotypes. The input for sequencing was peripheral blood, taken on day 0 of AZD1222 vaccination. Receptor source: an adult in good health.

In this sample, this clone turned up once. The chain recombines TRBV5-1 with TRBJ1-3; D gene unclear. CDR3 length: 15 amino acids. The germline V gene has CDR1 SGHRS and CDR2 YFSETQ. Trimming cost V 4 bases and J 4 bases, with 15 bases left between them. CDR3 in DNA: TGCGCCAGCAGCCCGTGGGCCCTAACAGGAAACACCATATATTTT. Its protein product is CASSPWALTGNTIYF.

The V and J genes are TRBV2 and TRBJ1-2, with D perhaps matching TRBD1 (6 bases). This CDR3 is built from 16 residues. V lost 9 bases to trimming and J lost 4 bases, with 24 bases between them. CDR1 is SNHLY, CDR2 FYNNEI, per germline. CDR3 amino acids: CARGRIPPTGPYGYTF. The CDR3 bases are TGTGCCAGAGGTCGCATCCCGCCCACAGGGCCCTATGGCTACACCTTC.

This clone turned up a few times. This CDR3 is CASIGQNSNQPQHF. DNA of the CDR3: TGTGCCAGCATAGGACAGAACAGCAATCAGCCCCAGCATTTT. This chain uses TRBV6-5 with TRBJ1-5, with D maybe TRBD1 (6 bases). The CDR3 has 14 residues. With 7 bases removed from V and 1 base from J, the gap between germline ends came to 11 bases. The V gene's germline CDR1 is MNHEY and CDR2 SVGAGI.

CDR3 nucleotide sequence: TGTGCCAGCAGTGGATGGGGACTAGCGGGAGACGGGATCTACAATGAGCAGTTCTTC. This translates into CASSGWGLAGDGIYNEQFF. This sequence joins TRBV2 and TRBJ2-1, with TRBD2 matching over 14 bases. Germline V CDR1 and CDR2: SNHLY, FYNNEI. The V gene end was trimmed by 4 bases and the J gene end by 3 bases; junction bases not matched to a gene: 11. There are 19 residues in the CDR3.

This clone has more than one count but fewer than ten. The V and J genes are TRBV28 and TRBJ1-5, with 7 bases lining up with TRBD1. Unmatched junction bases numbered 4, after V lost 6 bases and J lost 2 bases. The CDR3 extends over 14 amino acids. Germline V gives CDR1 MDHEN, CDR2 SYDVKM. CDR3 region: CASRPGQGNQPQHF. The CDR3 DNA is TGTGCCAGCAGACCCGGACAGGGCAATCAGCCCCAGCATTTT.

This chain links TRBV5-4 with TRBJ1-1; TRBD1 matches 9 bases. Trimming at V came to 3 bases and at J to 1 base, leaving 4 bases not matched to a gene. The CDR3 totals 15 residues. Germline V gene sequence: CDR1 SGHNT, CDR2 YYREEE (reference sequence). The CDR3 sequence is CASSSGQGTNTEAFF. DNA of the CDR3: TGTGCCAGCAGCTCCGGACAGGGGACGAACACTGAAGCTTTCTTT.

This clone has a handful of counts. The chain recombines TRBV29-1 with TRBJ1-2; no definite D call. From germline, CDR1 is SQVTM and CDR2 ANQGSEA. The CDR3 runs 12 residues. Trimming removed 7 bases at V and 1 base at J, with 10 bases between. The CDR3 nucleotides are TGCAGCGCCTGGAGTAGTAACTATGGCTACACCTTC. This gives the protein CSAWSSNYGYTF.